This TCR beta chain was identified in a study of glioma-infiltrating T cells after dendritic cell vaccination. The time point is: after dendritic cell vaccination, including at tumor progression/relapse. All glioblastoma patients lacked an isocitrate dehydrogenase mutation. PBMC sampling occurred before vaccination, two weeks after the third dose, and at progression. The repertoire was sequenced with immunoSEQ multiplex PCR; TCRdb's copy has only in-frame clones and lacks some. The profile shows 55,000 to 75,000 clones, around 83% of them singletons. This TCR derives from a human donor with glioblastoma. Specimen: blood, collected after dendritic cell vaccination.

The CDR3 DNA follows: TGTGCCATCAGCCTAGGGGACAGGCGGACCGATCAGCCCCAGCATTTT. It yields the protein CAISLGDRRTDQPQHF. This sequence joins TRBV10-3 and TRBJ1-5; 8 bases fit TRBD1. The CDR3 is 16 residues long. Per the germline V gene, CDR1 is ENHRY and CDR2 is SYGVKD. Trimming removed 6 bases from V and 5 bases from J; junction bases left unmatched: 12.